This record concerns one T cell receptor (beta chain) sequence. Its antigen is currently unknown. A junction boundary mismatches the germline segment, possibly from a read error. This CDR3 has 13 amino acids. Germline lookup yields CDR1 SGHTA and CDR2 FQGNSA. The data are from a study of CD8+CD57+ T cells in acquired aplastic anemia. Overall study: Quantities of DNA derived from sorted CD4+ and CD8+ cells averaged around 3 ug.

The patients chosen for sequencing had shown expansion of CD8+CD57+ cells (detected by flow cytometry). Overall study results and limits: In common between the patients and the controls were around 30 CD8+ CDR3 sequences.

Genomic DNA provided the template from which TCR beta VDJ and CDR3 profiles were obtained. Using its own MiXCR run on the reads, TCRdb lists one record per CDR3 protein. The table includes around 250,000 distinct CDR3 sequences, approximately 86% detected once. The receptor's source is a human donor with aplastic anemia. Source material: sorted CD4+, CD8+, or CD8+CD57+ T cells (not recorded which) from PBMCs. The chain is built from TRBV7-2 and TRBJ2-3; D gene ambiguous. DNA of the CDR3: TGTGCCAGCAGAACTGGCGGCGCAGACAATGAGCAGTTT. It encodes CASRTGGADNEQF.